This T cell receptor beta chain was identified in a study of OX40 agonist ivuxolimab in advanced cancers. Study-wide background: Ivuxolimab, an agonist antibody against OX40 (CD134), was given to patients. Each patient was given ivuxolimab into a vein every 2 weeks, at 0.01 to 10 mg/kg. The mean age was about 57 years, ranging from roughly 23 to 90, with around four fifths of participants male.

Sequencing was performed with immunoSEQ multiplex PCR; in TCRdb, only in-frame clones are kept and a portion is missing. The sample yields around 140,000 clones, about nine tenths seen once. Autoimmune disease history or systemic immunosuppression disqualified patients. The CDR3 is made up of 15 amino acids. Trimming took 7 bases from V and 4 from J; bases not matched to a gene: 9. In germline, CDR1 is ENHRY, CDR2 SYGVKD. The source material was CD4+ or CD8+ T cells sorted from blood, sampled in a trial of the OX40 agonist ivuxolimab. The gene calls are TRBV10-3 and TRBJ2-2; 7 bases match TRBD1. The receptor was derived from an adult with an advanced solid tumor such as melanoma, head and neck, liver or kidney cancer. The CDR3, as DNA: TGTGCCATCAAAGGAGGACAGGAGAGCACCGGGGAGCTGTTTTTT. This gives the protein CAIKGGQESTGELFF.